This TCR beta chain is from a study of blood T cell repertoires in COVID-19. Overall study context: COVID-19 samples, acute and convalescent, were from the United States, Italy and Spain. From T cells, B-cell-depleted T cells, or PBMCs came the material, which was cDNA or gDNA.

Trimming stripped 11 bases from V and 7 bases from J, with 18 bases between. CDR1 and CDR2 from the germline V gene are ENHRY and SYGVKD. The CDR3 length is 13 residues. Original data processing: Amplification with reference gene primers provided the estimates of nucleated cell counts. Only in-frame clones appear in the TCRdb table, and some are missing; sequencing was by immunoSEQ multiplex PCR. V and J calls and clone size follow that table, whereas D and trimming were derived from the DNA. The data contain about 110,000 clones, around 88% of them singletons. The genes are TRBV10-3 and TRBJ2-1; maybe TRBD2 (5 bases). The receptor comes from a woman in her forties or fifties with active or convalescent COVID-19. Sequencing was carried out using peripheral blood. Written as DNA, the CDR3 is TGTGCCCTCCGGAGGTCTCTTGGGAATGAGCAGTTCTTC. It translates to CALRRSLGNEQFF.